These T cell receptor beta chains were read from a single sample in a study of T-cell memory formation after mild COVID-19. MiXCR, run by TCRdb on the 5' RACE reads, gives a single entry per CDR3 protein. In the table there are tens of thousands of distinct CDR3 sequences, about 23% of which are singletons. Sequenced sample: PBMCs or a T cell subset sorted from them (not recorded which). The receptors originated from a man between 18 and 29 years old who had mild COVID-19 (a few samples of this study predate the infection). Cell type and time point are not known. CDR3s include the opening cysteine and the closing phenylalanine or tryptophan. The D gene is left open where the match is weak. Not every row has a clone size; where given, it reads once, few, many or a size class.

TGTGCCAGCAGTTTATCCGGGACAGGGAGTCAGCCCCAGCATTTT CASSLSGTGSQPQHF TRBD1 TRBV12-3/TRBV12-4 few TRBJ1-5 15
TGCGCCCCCTCAAAGGGGCGGTCCTCTGGGGCCAACGTCCTGACTTTC CAPSKGRSSGANVLTF NA TRBV23-1 NA TRBJ2-6 16
TGTGCCAGCAGCTGGGGATCTAACCCCTATGGCTACACCTTC CASSWGSNPYGYTF NA TRBV14 NA TRBJ1-2 14
TGTGCCAGCAGCGCACAGGGGACCGTCGCTCGAGAGACCCAGTACTTC CASSAQGTVARETQYF TRBD1 TRBV7-9 NA TRBJ2-5 16
TGTGCCAGCAGTTACTCGAATGCACCGGGACAGGGGGCGAACAATGAGCAGTTCTTC CASSYSNAPGQGANNEQFF TRBD1 TRBV6-6 NA TRBJ2-1 19
TGTGCCATCAGTGAGCCCCCAGGGGATCAGTACTTC CAISEPPGDQYF NA TRBV10-3 few TRBJ2-7 12
TGTGCCAGCAGCCCCCGGGCAGGGCTCACCGGGGAGCTGTTTTTT CASSPRAGLTGELFF NA TRBV7-9 few TRBJ2-2 15
TGTGCCAGCAGCTTGGCAGGGCGGACTAATGAAAAACTGTTTTTT CASSLAGRTNEKLFF NA TRBV7-2 few TRBJ1-4 15
TGTGCCAGCAGCTTAGGGAGCTCGCTAGCGGGAGAAGAGACCCAGTACTTC CASSLGSSLAGEETQYF TRBD2 TRBV7-7 NA TRBJ2-5 17
TGTGCCAGCGGACCGGGGGGCTATGAGCAGTTCTTC CASGPGGYEQFF NA TRBV12-3/TRBV12-4 few TRBJ2-1 12
TGTGCCAGGGGACATTCGCCCGAGACCCAGTACTTC CARGHSPETQYF NA TRBV19 NA TRBJ2-5 12
TGTGCCAGCAGTTTAAGGGAGACAGGGGACATGAACACTGAAGCTTTCTTT CASSLRETGDMNTEAFF TRBD1 TRBV27 NA TRBJ1-1 17
TGCGCCAGCAGCCAAGTGGGGGTCCCTTACGAGCAGTACTTC CASSQVGVPYEQYF NA TRBV4-1 NA TRBJ2-7 14
TGCGCCAGCAGCCAAGGATTTCGGGGGACACCCGGTTACGAGCAGTACTTC CASSQGFRGTPGYEQYF NA TRBV4-1 few TRBJ2-7 17
TGTGCCAGCAGCTCCCGACGAGAGACCCAGTACTTC CASSSRRETQYF NA TRBV11-1 NA TRBJ2-5 12
TGCGCCAGCAGCCAGGGTGCCCTGAATTCACCCCTCCACTTT CASSQGALNSPLHF NA TRBV4-1 NA TRBJ1-6 14
TGTGCCACCAGCAGAGATCGGGGTCAGGCGTATGCCACCGGGGAGCTGTTTTTT CATSRDRGQAYATGELFF NA TRBV15 NA TRBJ2-2 18
TGTGCCACCAGTGACTATCCGGGACAGGGTACCGGGGAGCTGTTTTTT CATSDYPGQGTGELFF TRBD1 TRBV24-1 NA TRBJ2-2 16
TGTGCCAGCAGCTCGTCAGTAGACAATGAGCAGTTCTTC CASSSSVDNEQFF NA TRBV7-9 few TRBJ2-1 13
TGTGCCAGCAGTTGGGTTGTGAACACTGAAGCTTTCTTT CASSWVVNTEAFF NA TRBV6-2/TRBV6-3 NA TRBJ1-1 13
TGCGCCAGCAGCCAAGCTGCGGGAGTCACAGATACGCAGTATTTT CASSQAAGVTDTQYF TRBD2 TRBV4-1 NA TRBJ2-3 15
TGCGCCAGCAGCCGAGGCGGGAACACTGAAGCTTTCTTT CASSRGGNTEAFF NA TRBV4-1 few TRBJ1-1 13
TGTGCCAGCAGTTTGGGAATGGCGACCGGGGAGCTGTTTTTT CASSLGMATGELFF NA TRBV12-3/TRBV12-4 few TRBJ2-2 14
TGTGCCAGCAGCCCCTCTCTAGGGCTTGGCTATGGCTACACCTTC CASSPSLGLGYGYTF NA TRBV12-3/TRBV12-4 NA TRBJ1-2 15
TGTGCCAGTTCAAGCGAAGGGGCCTGGTATGGCTACACCTTC CASSSEGAWYGYTF NA TRBV6-5 NA TRBJ1-2 14
TGCGCCAGCAAGGGTGGCAGGGACTACGAGCAGTACTTC CASKGGRDYEQYF NA TRBV5-1 few TRBJ2-7 13
TGTGCCAGCAGTGTTGACAGGGGAGAGACCCAGTACTTC CASSVDRGETQYF TRBD1 TRBV28 few TRBJ2-5 13
TGTGCCAGCAGTACACAGGGTGTCGCAGATACGCAGTATTTT CASSTQGVADTQYF NA TRBV6-2/TRBV6-3 many TRBJ2-3 14
TGTGCCAGCCTTTCCGGATCGCTCCACGTCGCGGCCACCGGGGAGCTGTTTTTT CASLSGSLHVAATGELFF NA TRBV28 few TRBJ2-2 18
TGTGCCAGCAGACCAAACAGGGTCCAAGAGACCCAGTACTTC CASRPNRVQETQYF NA TRBV12-3/TRBV12-4 NA TRBJ2-5 14
TGTGCCAGCAGCTACGACCATCGACTAGCGGATACTCAAGAGACCCAGTACTTC CASSYDHRLADTQETQYF TRBD2 TRBV11-3 NA TRBJ2-5 18
TGTGCCAGCGCGGCCGGGTCAAGCGGGGGGAATACGCAGTATTTT CASAAGSSGGNTQYF TRBD2 TRBV11-2 few TRBJ2-3 15
TGTGCCAGCACCGCGACAGGGCCGGAAGGTCCGACCATATATTTT CASTATGPEGPTIYF TRBD1 TRBV7-9 few TRBJ1-3 15
TGTGCCAGCAGTCCTTCGGTGGCGACGGAGACCCAGTACTTC CASSPSVATETQYF NA TRBV5-5 few TRBJ2-5 14
TGTGCCAGCAGTCCTGCTTTGCGGTACGAGCAGTACTTC CASSPALRYEQYF NA TRBV12-3/TRBV12-4 few TRBJ2-7 13
TGCGCCAGCAGCTTGAGGAACGCCGGATACGAGCAGTACTTC CASSLRNAGYEQYF NA TRBV5-1 NA TRBJ2-7 14
TGTGCCATCAGTGGAACAGGAGGGGCTGGGGCCAACGTCCTGACTTTC CAISGTGGAGANVLTF NA TRBV10-3 few TRBJ2-6 16
TGTGCCAGCAGGGGGGTTCGTGGAGAGCAGTTCTTC CASRGVRGEQFF NA TRBV11-2 NA TRBJ2-1 12
TGCGCCAGCAGCTTGGTCCATCCCGGCGGGGAGCTGTTTTTT CASSLVHPGGELFF NA TRBV5-1 NA TRBJ2-2 14
TGTGCCAGCAGACCGGGACTAGCGGGGGGTTCGGGCGAGCAGTACTTC CASRPGLAGGSGEQYF TRBD2 TRBV12-3/TRBV12-4 NA TRBJ2-7 16
TGTGCCAGCAGTGCGTATGGCTACACCTTC CASSAYGYTF NA TRBV7-9 NA TRBJ1-2 10
TGTGCCAGCAGCTTACACCCTGGGCATGAGCAGTTCTTC CASSLHPGHEQFF NA TRBV7-2 NA TRBJ2-1 13
TGTGCCGTTGGGGGGACGCCTAACTATGGCTACACCTTC CAVGGTPNYGYTF NA TRBV6-5 NA TRBJ1-2 13
TGTGCCAGCAGCCTTTCCGGGACAGAAGTTTATGGCTACACCTTC CASSLSGTEVYGYTF TRBD1 TRBV7-9 few TRBJ1-2 15
TGTGCCAGCAGACCCGAGACAGGGGTTGGAAACACCATATATTTT CASRPETGVGNTIYF TRBD1 TRBV12-3/TRBV12-4 few TRBJ1-3 15
TGTGCCACCAGTGATTTGCCCATAGCGGGGGGATCCTACAATGAGCAGTTCTTC CATSDLPIAGGSYNEQFF TRBD2 TRBV24-1 once TRBJ2-1 18
TGCAGCGTTTTGGATCGGGACACTGAAGCTTTCTTT CSVLDRDTEAFF NA TRBV29-1 once TRBJ1-1 12
TGCGCCAGCAGCCACCCGTCAACGGTGCTCGGGGAAAACACCATATATTTT CASSHPSTVLGENTIYF NA TRBV4-1 NA TRBJ1-3 17
TGTGCCAGCAACGTAGCGGGGCCCACAGATACGCAGTATTTT CASNVAGPTDTQYF TRBD2 TRBV12-3/TRBV12-4 few TRBJ2-3 14
TGCGCCAGCAGCCATTCAGAATCCTACGAGCAGTACTTC CASSHSESYEQYF NA TRBV4-1 NA TRBJ2-7 13
TGTGCCAGCAGCTCTACTAGCGGGGGGGATTTATACACAGATACGCAGTATTTT CASSSTSGGDLYTDTQYF TRBD2 TRBV7-2 NA TRBJ2-3 18
TGCGCCAGCAGCTTGGGGGCCGGGGCAGGCAATATGAACACTGAAGCTTTCTTT CASSLGAGAGNMNTEAFF NA TRBV5-1 NA TRBJ1-1 18
TGTGCCAGCAGCCCCGGTCAGGACTCTGGAAACACCATATATTTT CASSPGQDSGNTIYF NA TRBV9 NA TRBJ1-3 15
TGTGCCAGAAGCTCACCCTCGGGGGCCGGGGGAAACACCATATATTTT CARSSPSGAGGNTIYF NA TRBV11-2 NA TRBJ1-3 16